This is a list of T cell receptor beta chains from one sample in a study of cytomegalovirus exposure and HLA in healthy donors. Sequencing was performed with immunoSEQ multiplex PCR; in TCRdb, only in-frame clones are kept and a portion is missing. The sample comprises 90,000 to 110,000 clones, approximately 86% of which are singletons, and under 4.5% rests with the top ten. Material: PBMCs. These receptors all come from a woman younger than 30 in good health and CMV-seropositive. Both conserved end residues are part of each CDR3. Fields, in order: J gene, V gene, CDR3 protein.

TRBJ2-7,TRBV2,CASIQQGVPYEQYF
TRBJ2-7,TRBV4-1,CASSPRTDVYEQYF
TRBJ1-2,TRBV5-5,CASSLASGDLSGGYTF
TRBJ2-2,TRBV9,CASSAGGPTGELFF
TRBJ1-4,TRBV27,CASRGTGTNEKLFF
TRBJ2-7,TRBV4-1,CASSQEPGVGNEQYF
TRBJ2-7,TRBV6-1,CASSEVGAAAYEQYF
TRBJ2-1,TRBV13,CASLVMNEQFF
TRBJ2-1,TRBV5-6,CASSFRSGDLVIGNEQFF
TRBJ2-4,TRBV11-2,CASSLDGPQRQYF
TRBJ2-7,TRBV7-3,CASSSQPGTYEQYF
TRBJ1-1,TRBV5-1,CASSLESYTEAFF
TRBJ2-7,TRBV4-2,CASSPSGYEQYF
TRBJ2-3,TRBV2,CASGLAGGPTQDTQYF
TRBJ1-5,TRBV7-9,CASSPGRASNQPQHF
TRBJ2-7,TRBV10-1,CASSESGRTYEQYF
TRBJ2-7,TRBV5-1,CASSLVAGEVPYEQYF
TRBJ1-6,TRBV6-5,CASTRQGNSPLHF
TRBJ2-7,TRBV11-2,CASSSSRGPLEQYF
TRBJ2-7,TRBV28,CASSQSPPLGQTSCEQYF
TRBJ2-3,TRBV4-1,CASSQDSGSTDTQYF
TRBJ2-3,TRBV9,CASSSSWTSTDTQYF
TRBJ1-1,TRBV10-3,CAISVRDSNTEAFF
TRBJ1-5,TRBV18,CASSPGGEQPQHF